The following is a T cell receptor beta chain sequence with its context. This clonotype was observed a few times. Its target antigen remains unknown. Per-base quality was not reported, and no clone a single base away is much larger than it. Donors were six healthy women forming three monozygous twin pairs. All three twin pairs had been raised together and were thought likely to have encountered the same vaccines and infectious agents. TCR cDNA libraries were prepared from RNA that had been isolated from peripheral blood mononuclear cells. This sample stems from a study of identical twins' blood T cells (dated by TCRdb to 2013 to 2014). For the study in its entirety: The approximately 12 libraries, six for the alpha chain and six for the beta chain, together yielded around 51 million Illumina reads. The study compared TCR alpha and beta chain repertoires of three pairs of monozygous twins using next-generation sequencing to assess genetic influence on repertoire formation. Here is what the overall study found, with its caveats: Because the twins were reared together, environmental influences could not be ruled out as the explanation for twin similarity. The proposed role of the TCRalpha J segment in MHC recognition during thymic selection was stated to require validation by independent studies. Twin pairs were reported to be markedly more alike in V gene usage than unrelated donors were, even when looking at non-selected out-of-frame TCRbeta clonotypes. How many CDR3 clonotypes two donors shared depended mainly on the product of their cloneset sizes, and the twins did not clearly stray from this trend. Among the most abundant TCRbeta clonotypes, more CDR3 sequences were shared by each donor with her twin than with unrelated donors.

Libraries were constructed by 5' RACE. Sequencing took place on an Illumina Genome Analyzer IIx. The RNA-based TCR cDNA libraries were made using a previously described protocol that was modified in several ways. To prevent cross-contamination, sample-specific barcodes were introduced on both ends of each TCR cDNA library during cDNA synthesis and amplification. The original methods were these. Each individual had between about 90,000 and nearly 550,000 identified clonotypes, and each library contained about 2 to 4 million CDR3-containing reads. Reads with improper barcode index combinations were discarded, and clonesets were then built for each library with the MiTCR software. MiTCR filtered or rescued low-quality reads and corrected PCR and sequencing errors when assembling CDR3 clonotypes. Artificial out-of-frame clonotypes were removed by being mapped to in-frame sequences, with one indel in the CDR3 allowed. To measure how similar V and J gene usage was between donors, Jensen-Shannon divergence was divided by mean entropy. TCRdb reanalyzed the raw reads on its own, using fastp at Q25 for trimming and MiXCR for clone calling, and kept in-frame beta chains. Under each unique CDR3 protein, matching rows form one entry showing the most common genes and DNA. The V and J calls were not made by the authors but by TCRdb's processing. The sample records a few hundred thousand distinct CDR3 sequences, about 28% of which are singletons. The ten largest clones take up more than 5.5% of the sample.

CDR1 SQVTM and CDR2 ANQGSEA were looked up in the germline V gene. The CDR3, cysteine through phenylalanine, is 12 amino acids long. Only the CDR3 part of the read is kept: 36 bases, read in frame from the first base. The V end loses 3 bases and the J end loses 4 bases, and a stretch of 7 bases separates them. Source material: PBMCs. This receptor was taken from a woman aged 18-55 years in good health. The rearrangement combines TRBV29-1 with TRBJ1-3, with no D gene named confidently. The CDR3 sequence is CSVETNGNTIYF. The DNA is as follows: TGCAGCGTTGAGACAAACGGAAACACCATATATTTT.